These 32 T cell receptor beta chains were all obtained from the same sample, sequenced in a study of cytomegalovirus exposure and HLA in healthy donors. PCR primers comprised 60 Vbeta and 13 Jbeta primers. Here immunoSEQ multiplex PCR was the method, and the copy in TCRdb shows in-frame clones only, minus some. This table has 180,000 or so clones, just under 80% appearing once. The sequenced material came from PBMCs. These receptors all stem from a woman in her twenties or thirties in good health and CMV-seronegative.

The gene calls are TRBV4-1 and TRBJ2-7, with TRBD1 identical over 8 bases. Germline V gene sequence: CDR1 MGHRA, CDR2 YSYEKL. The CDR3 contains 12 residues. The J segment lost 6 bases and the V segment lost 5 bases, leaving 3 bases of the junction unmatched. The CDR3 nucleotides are TGCGCCAGCAGCTTCGGACAGGGCGAGCAGTACTTC. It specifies CASSFGQGEQYF.

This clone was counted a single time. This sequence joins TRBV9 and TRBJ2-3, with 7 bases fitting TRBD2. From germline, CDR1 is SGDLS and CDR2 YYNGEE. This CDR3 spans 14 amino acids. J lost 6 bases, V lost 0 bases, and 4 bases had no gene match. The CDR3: CASSVAGGDDTQYF. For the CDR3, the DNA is TGTGCCAGCAGCGTAGCGGGGGGTGACGATACGCAGTATTTT.

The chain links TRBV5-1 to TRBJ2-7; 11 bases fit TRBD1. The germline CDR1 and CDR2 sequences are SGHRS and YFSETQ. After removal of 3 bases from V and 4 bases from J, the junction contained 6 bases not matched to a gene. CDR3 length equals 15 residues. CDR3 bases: TGCGCCAGCAGCTGGACCGGGACAGGGGGATACGAGCAGTACTTC. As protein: CASSWTGTGGYEQYF. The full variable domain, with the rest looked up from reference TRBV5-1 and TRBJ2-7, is KAGVTQTPRYLIKTRGQQVTLSCSPISGHRSVSWYQQTPGQGLQFLFEYFSETQRNKGNFPGRFSGRQFSNSRSEMNVSTLELGDSALYLCASSWTGTGGYEQYFGPGTRLTVT.

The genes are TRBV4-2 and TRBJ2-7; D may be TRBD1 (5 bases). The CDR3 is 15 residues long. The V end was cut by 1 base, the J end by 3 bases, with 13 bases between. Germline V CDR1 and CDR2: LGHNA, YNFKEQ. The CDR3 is CASSQGQGNGYEQYF. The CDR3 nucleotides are TGTGCCAGCAGCCAAGGGCAGGGAAACGGCTACGAGCAGTACTTC.

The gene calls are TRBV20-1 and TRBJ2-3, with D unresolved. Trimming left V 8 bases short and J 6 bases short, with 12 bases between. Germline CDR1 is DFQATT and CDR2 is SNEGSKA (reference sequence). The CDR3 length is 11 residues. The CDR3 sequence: CSTPRADTQYF. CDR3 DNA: TGCAGTACCCCCAGAGCGGATACGCAGTATTTT.

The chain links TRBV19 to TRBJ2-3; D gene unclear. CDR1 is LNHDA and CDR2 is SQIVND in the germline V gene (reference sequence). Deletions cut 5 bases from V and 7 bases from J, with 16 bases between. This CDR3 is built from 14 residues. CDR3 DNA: TGTGCCAGTAGTGCCTACGACGGAGCTTATACGCAGTATTTT. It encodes CASSAYDGAYTQYF.

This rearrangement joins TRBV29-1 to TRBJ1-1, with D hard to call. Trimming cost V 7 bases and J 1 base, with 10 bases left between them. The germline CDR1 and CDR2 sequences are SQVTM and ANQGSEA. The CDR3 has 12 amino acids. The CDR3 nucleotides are TGCAGCGGCGGTGGGTGGAACACTGAAGCTTTCTTT. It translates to CSGGGWNTEAFF.

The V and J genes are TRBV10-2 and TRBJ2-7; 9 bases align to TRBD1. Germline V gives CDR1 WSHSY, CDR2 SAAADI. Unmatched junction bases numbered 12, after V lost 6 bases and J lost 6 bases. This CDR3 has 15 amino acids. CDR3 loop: CASRRGQGIPPEQYF. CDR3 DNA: TGCGCCAGCAGGAGGGGACAGGGAATTCCCCCCGAGCAGTACTTC.

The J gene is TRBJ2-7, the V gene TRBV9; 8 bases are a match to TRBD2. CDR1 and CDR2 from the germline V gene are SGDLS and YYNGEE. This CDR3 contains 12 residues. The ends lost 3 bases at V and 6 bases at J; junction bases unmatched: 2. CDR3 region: CASSAGGGEQYF. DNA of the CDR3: TGTGCCAGCAGCGCCGGGGGGGGCGAGCAGTACTTC.

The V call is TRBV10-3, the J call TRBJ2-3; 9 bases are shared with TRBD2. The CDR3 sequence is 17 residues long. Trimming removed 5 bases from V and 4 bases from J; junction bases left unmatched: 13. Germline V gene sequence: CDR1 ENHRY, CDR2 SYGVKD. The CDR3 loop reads CAISLIAGDFRADTQYF. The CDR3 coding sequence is TGTGCCATCAGTTTGATAGCGGGGGACTTCAGGGCAGATACGCAGTATTTT.

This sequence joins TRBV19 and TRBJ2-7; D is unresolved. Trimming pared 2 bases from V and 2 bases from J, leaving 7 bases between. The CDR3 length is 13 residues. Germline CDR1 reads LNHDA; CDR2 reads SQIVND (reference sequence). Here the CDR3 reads CASSINTAYEQYF. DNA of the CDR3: TGTGCCAGTAGTATAAACACCGCCTACGAGCAGTACTTC.

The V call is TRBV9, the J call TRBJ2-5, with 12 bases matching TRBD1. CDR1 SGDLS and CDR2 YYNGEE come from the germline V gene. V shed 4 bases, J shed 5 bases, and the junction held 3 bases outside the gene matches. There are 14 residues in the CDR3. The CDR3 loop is CASSRDRGRETQYF. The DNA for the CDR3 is TGTGCCAGCAGCCGGGACAGGGGGCGCGAGACCCAGTACTTC. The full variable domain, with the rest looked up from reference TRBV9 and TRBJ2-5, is DSGVTQTPKHLITATGQRVTLRCSPRSGDLSVYWYQQSLDQGLQFLIQYYNGEERAKGNILERFSAQQFPDLHSELNLSSLELGDSALYFCASSRDRGRETQYFGPGTRLLVL.

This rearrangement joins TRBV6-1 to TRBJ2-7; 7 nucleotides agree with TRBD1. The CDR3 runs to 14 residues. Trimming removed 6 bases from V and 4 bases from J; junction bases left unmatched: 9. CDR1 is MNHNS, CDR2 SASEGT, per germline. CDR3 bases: TGTGCCAGCAGCGCCCTCGACAGGGATTACGAGCAGTACTTC. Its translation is CASSALDRDYEQYF.

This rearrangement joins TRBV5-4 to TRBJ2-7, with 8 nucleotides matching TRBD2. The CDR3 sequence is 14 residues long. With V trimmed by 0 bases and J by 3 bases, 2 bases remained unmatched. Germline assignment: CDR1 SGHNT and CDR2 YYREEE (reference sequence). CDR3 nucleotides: TGTGCCAGCAGCTTGGCGGGGGGGCACTACGAGCAGTACTTC. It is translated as CASSLAGGHYEQYF.

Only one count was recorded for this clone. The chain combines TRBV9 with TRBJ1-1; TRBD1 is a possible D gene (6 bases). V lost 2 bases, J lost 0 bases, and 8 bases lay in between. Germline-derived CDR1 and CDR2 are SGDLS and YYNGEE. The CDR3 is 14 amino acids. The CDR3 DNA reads TGTGCCAGCAGCGTCGGACAGATGAACACTGAAGCTTTCTTT. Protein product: CASSVGQMNTEAFF.

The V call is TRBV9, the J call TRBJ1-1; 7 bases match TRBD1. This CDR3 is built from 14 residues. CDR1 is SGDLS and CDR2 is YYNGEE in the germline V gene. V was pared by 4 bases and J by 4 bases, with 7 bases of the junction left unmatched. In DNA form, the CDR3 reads TGTGCCAGCAGCCCAGGACAGGTACTCACTGAAGCTTTCTTT. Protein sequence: CASSPGQVLTEAFF.

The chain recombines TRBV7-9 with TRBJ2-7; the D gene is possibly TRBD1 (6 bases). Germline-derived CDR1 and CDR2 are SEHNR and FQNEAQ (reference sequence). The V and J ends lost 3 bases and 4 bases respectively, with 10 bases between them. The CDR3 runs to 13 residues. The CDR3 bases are TGTGCCAGCAGCTTTCAGGGGTTGTACGAGCAGTACTTC. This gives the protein CASSFQGLYEQYF. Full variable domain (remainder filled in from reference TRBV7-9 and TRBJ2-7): DTGVSQNPRHKITKRGQNVTFRCDPISEHNRLYWYRQTLGQGPEFLTYFQNEAQLEKSRLLSDRFSAERPKGSFSTLEIQRTEQGDSAMYLCASSFQGLYEQYFGPGTRLTVT.

The CDR3 DNA reads as TGTGCCAGCAGCTTATTTGGCGGGGGGGTCGCGGAGCAGTTCTTC. Translating it yields CASSLFGGGVAEQFF. The chain combines TRBV11-1 with TRBJ2-1, with TRBD2 matching 9 bases. The germline V gene has CDR1 SGHAT and CDR2 FQDESV (reference sequence). The CDR3 length is 15 residues. The J segment lost 10 bases and the V segment lost 2 bases, leaving 9 bases of the junction unmatched.

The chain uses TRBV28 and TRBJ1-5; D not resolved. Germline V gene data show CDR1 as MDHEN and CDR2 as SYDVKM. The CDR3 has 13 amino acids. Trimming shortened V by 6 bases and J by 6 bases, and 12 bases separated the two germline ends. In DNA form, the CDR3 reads TGTGCCAGCAGCCCGGATCAGGTTCAGCCCCAGCATTTT. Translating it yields CASSPDQVQPQHF. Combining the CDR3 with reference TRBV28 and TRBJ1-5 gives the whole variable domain DVKVTQSSRYLVKRTGEKVFLECVQDMDHENMFWYRQDPGLGLRLIYFSYDVKMKEKGDIPEGYSVSREKKERFSLILESASTNQTSMYLCASSPDQVQPQHFGDGTRLSIL.

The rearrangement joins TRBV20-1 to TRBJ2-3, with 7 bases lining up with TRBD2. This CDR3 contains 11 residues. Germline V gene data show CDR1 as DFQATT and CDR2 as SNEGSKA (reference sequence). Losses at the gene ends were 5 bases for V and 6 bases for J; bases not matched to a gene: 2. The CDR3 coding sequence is TGCAGTGCTTCCGGGGGGGATACGCAGTATTTT. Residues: CSASGGDTQYF.

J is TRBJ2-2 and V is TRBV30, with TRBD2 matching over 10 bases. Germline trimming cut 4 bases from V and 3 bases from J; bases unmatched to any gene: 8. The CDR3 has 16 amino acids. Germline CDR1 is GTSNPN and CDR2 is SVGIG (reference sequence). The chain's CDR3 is CAWKALAGAYTGELFF. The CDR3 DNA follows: TGTGCCTGGAAGGCTCTAGCGGGGGCTTACACCGGGGAGCTGTTTTTT.

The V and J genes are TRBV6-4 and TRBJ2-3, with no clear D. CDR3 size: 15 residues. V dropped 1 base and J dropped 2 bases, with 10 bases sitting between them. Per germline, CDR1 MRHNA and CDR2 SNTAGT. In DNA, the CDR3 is TGTGCCAGCAGTGACTTTGCGAGCCTCACAGATACGCAGTATTTT. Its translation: CASSDFASLTDTQYF.

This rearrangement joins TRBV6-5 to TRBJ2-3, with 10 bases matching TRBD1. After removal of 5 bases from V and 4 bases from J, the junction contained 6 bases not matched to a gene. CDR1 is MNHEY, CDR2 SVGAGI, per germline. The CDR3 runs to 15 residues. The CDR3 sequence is CASSGDRGSADTQYF. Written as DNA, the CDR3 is TGTGCCAGCAGTGGGGACAGGGGAAGCGCAGATACGCAGTATTTT.

CDR3 residues: CASSEIPTGNTEAFF. DNA for the CDR3: TGTGCCAGCAGTGAAATTCCGACAGGGAACACTGAAGCTTTCTTT. This chain joins TRBV6-1 and TRBJ1-1; D is possibly TRBD1 (6 bases). Trimming stripped 2 bases from V and 1 base from J, with 11 bases between. CDR1 is MNHNS, CDR2 SASEGT, per germline. This CDR3 comprises 15 residues.

The CDR3, as DNA: TGTGCCAGTCGGGGATATGGGACTGAAGCTTTCTTT. As protein: CASRGYGTEAFF. The chain recombines TRBV2 with TRBJ1-1; D ambiguous. From germline, CDR1 is SNHLY and CDR2 FYNNEI. The CDR3 has 12 amino acids. V was trimmed by 9 bases and J by 5 bases, leaving 13 bases between them.

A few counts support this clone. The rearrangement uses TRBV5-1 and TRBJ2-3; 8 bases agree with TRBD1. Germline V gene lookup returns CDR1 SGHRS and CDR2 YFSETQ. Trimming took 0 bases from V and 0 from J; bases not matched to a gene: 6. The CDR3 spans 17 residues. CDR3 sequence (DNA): TGCGCCAGCAGCTTGGATGGACAGGGTTCAAGCACAGATACGCAGTATTTT. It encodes CASSLDGQGSSTDTQYF.

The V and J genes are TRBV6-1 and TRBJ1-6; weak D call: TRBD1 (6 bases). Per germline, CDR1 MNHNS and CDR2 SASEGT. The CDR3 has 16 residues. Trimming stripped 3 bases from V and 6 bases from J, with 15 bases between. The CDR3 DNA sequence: TGTGCCAGCAGTGACGACAGGTGGTTGCTTAATTCACCCCTCCACTTT. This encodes CASSDDRWLLNSPLHF.

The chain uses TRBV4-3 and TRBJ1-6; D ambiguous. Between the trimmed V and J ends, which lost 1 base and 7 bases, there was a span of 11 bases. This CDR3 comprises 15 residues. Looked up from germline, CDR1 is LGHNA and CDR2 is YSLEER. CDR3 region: CASSQGVGDNSPLHF. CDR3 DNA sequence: TGCGCCAGCAGCCAAGGCGTGGGAGACAATTCACCCCTCCACTTT.

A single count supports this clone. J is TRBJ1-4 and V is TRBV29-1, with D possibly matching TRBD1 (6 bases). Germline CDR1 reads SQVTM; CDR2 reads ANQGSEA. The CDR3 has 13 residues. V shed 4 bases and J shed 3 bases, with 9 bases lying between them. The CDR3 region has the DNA TGCAGCGTTGGAGGGGGACCTAATGAAAAACTGTTTTTT. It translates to CSVGGGPNEKLFF. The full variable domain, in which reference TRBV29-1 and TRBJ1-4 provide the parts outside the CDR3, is SAVISQKPSRDICQRGTSLTIQCQVDSQVTMMFWYRQQPGQSLTLIATANQGSEATYESGFVIDKFPISRPNLTFSTLTVSNMSPEDSSIYLCSVGGGPNEKLFFGSGTQLSVL.

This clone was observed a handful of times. CDR3 bases: TGTGCCAGCAGTGAATCCAGCGACACTGAAGCTTTCTTT. Translating it yields CASSESSDTEAFF. The V call is TRBV2, the J call TRBJ1-1, with D unclear. V lost 2 bases and J 3 bases, leaving 7 bases between the germline ends. The CDR3 spans 13 residues. Germline V CDR1 and CDR2: SNHLY, FYNNEI.

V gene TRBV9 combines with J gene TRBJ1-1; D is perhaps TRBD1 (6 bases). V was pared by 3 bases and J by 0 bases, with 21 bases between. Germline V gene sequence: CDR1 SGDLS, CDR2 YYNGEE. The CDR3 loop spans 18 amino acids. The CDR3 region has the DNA TGTGCCAGCAGCGGTAGTCGAGAAACGGGACAAGTGAACACTGAAGCTTTCTTT. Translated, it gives CASSGSRETGQVNTEAFF.

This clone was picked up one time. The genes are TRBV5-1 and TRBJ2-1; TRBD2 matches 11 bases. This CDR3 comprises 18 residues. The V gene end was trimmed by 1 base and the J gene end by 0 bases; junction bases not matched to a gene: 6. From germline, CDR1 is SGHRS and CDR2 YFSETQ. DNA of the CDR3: TGCGCCAGCAGCTTGATGCTAGCGGGGGGTAGCTCCTACAATGAGCAGTTCTTC. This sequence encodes CASSLMLAGGSSYNEQFF.